The rows below give T cell receptor beta chains drawn from one sample of a study of OX40 agonist ivuxolimab in advanced cancers. Some clones are missing from TCRdb's copy, which holds only in-frame ones; the method was immunoSEQ multiplex PCR. The table shows tens of thousands of clones, with about 74% occurring only once. The sample in question was CD4+ or CD8+ T cells sorted from blood, obtained in a trial of the OX40 agonist ivuxolimab. These receptors were taken from an adult with an advanced solid tumor such as melanoma, head and neck, liver or kidney cancer. CDR3s include the opening cysteine and the closing phenylalanine or tryptophan. D genes are given only for firm matches. Expanded clones are given a class, and other clones once, few, many or no size at all.

size,length,D,V,J,DNA,CDR3
many,17,NA,TRBV2,TRBJ2-7,TGTGCCAGCAGTGAACGACTTCGAGGGTCATTTGTTGACGAGCAGTACTTC,CASSERLRGSFVDEQYF
NA,15,TRBD1,TRBV5-1,TRBJ1-4,TGCGCCAGCAGCTTTACCAGGGGGCAAGGTGAAAAACTGTTTTTT,CASSFTRGQGEKLFF
medium-sized,13,TRBD1,TRBV10-3,TRBJ1-1,TGTGCCATCAGTCTGACAGGGCCCACTGAAGCTTTCTTT,CAISLTGPTEAFF
once,14,NA,TRBV27,TRBJ1-4,TGTGCCAGCGCTATGGCGGGGAATAATGAAAAACTGTTTTTT,CASAMAGNNEKLFF
NA,15,NA,TRBV9,TRBJ2-1,TGTGCCAGCAGCGTAGGACCCAAACCCGACAATGAGCAGTTCTTC,CASSVGPKPDNEQFF
few,16,NA,TRBV4-1,TRBJ1-6,TGCGCCAGCAGCCAAGGTCTCGCCCAACGTAATTCACCCCTCCACTTT,CASSQGLAQRNSPLHF
NA,14,NA,TRBV6-4,TRBJ2-2,TGTGCCAGCAGTGGTCAGGGGGGAACCGGGGAGCTGTTTTTT,CASSGQGGTGELFF
NA,15,TRBD1,TRBV7-8,TRBJ2-7,TGTGCCAGCAGCCTCCCAACAGGGGGCGCTTACGAGCAGTACTTC,CASSLPTGGAYEQYF
NA,16,TRBD2,TRBV7-3,TRBJ2-7,TGTGCCAGCAGCGAGAAATACGGGGACTACTCCTACGAGCAGTACTTC,CASSEKYGDYSYEQYF
NA,14,TRBD1,TRBV19,TRBJ1-4,TGTGCCAGTAGTATACGGGACAGGGACGAAAAACTGTTTTTT,CASSIRDRDEKLFF
NA,15,TRBD1,TRBV27,TRBJ1-2,TGTGCCAGCAGTTTACAGGCAGGGGGCGTCTATGGCTACACCTTC,CASSLQAGGVYGYTF
NA,13,NA,TRBV10-1,TRBJ1-1,TGCGCCAGCAGTGAAGGTGTTTCCACTGAAGCTTTCTTT,CASSEGVSTEAFF
NA,15,NA,TRBV28,TRBJ2-7,TGTGCCAGCAGTTCCGGGACTCTAATTTCCTACGAGCAGTACTTC,CASSSGTLISYEQYF
NA,14,NA,TRBV29-1,TRBJ1-1,TGCAGCGTAGGGGGGGCACGGGGGACCCCTGAAGCTTTCTTT,CSVGGARGTPEAFF
NA,16,TRBD1,TRBV7-9,TRBJ1-5,TGTGCCAGCAGCCCTGACGACAGGGTAGGCAATCAGCCCCAGCATTTT,CASSPDDRVGNQPQHF
NA,15,NA,TRBV7-2,TRBJ1-1,TGTGCCAGCAGCCTCACCCCTGGAGCGAACACTGAAGCTTTCTTT,CASSLTPGANTEAFF
NA,15,NA,TRBV11-3,TRBJ2-2,TGTGCCAGCAGCTTGGGGCTAGGGAACACCGGGGAGCTGTTTTTT,CASSLGLGNTGELFF
NA,12,NA,TRBV28,TRBJ2-7,TGTGCCAGCAGTTCAGGGACTCCCGTGCAGTACTTC,CASSSGTPVQYF
NA,13,TRBD1,TRBV10-3,TRBJ2-7,TGTGCCATCGGGGGACAGGGGAGCTACGAGCAGTACTTC,CAIGGQGSYEQYF
NA,18,NA,TRBV5-1,TRBJ2-4,TGCGCCAGCAGCTTAGAGGCGGCCCTGCCTTTAGCCAAAAACATTCAGTACTTC,CASSLEAALPLAKNIQYF
NA,10,NA,TRBV29-1,TRBJ1-2,TGCAGCGTTGAAGATCTCAGGCCCACCTTC,CSVEDLRPTF
NA,13,NA,TRBV10-2,TRBJ2-6,TGCGCCAGTATGAGTTCTGGGGCCAACGTCCTGACTTTC,CASMSSGANVLTF
NA,15,TRBD1,TRBV6-1,TRBJ2-2,TGTGCCAGCAGCCCCCGACAGGGAAGAACCGGGGAGCTGTTTTTT,CASSPRQGRTGELFF
NA,14,NA,TRBV2,TRBJ1-2,TGTGCCAGCAGTGAAGCGTGGGGTGTGGAGGGCTACACCTTC,CASSEAWGVEGYTF
NA,13,NA,TRBV6-6,TRBJ2-7,TGTGCCAGCAGTATCCGAGGACTCTCCGAGCAGTACTTC,CASSIRGLSEQYF
NA,11,TRBD2,TRBV5-8,TRBJ2-1,TGTGCCAGCAGCCTGAGCGGGATGGAGGTCTTC,CASSLSGMEVF
NA,13,NA,TRBV29-1,TRBJ1-4,TGCAGCGCCCGACAGTCTTCTAATGAAAAACTGTTTTTT,CSARQSSNEKLFF
NA,16,TRBD1,TRBV19,TRBJ2-2,TGTGCCAGTACCAGACCTGGGACAGGGGGCACCGGGGAGCTGTTTTTT,CASTRPGTGGTGELFF
NA,14,TRBD2,TRBV12-5,TRBJ2-7,TGTGCTAGTGGCCCCATAGCGGGAGGCTACGAGCAGTACTTC,CASGPIAGGYEQYF
NA,13,NA,TRBV11-2,TRBJ1-1,TGCGGCCGGGTGCGGAACATGAACACTGAAGCTTTCTTT,CGRVRNMNTEAFF
NA,15,TRBD2,TRBV7-2,TRBJ2-5,TGTGCCAGCAGCTTAGAGTCCGGCAGGCGGGGGTCCCAGTACTTC,CASSLESGRRGSQYF
few,16,TRBD2,TRBV4-1,TRBJ2-3,TGCGCCAGCAGCCCACTAGCGGGAGGGGCCACAGATACGCAGTATTTT,CASSPLAGGATDTQYF
NA,12,NA,TRBV2,TRBJ2-7,TGTGCCAGCAGTCGGGGACGATACGAGCAGTACTTC,CASSRGRYEQYF
NA,13,NA,TRBV7-2,TRBJ2-3,TGTGCCAGCAGCTTAGGCTTCACAGATACGCAGTATTTT,CASSLGFTDTQYF
NA,11,NA,TRBV7-9,TRBJ1-3,TGTGCCAGCAGCCGCCGGAACACCATATATTTT,CASSRRNTIYF
NA,11,NA,TRBV19,TRBJ2-7,TGTGCCAAGCGGAGAACCATGGAGCAGTACTTC,CAKRRTMEQYF
NA,15,TRBD2,TRBV6-5,TRBJ2-5,TGTGCCAGCAGTTATGGGACTATCCCCAGGGAGACCCAGTACTTC,CASSYGTIPRETQYF
NA,14,TRBD1,TRBV2,TRBJ2-3,TGTGCCAGCAGAGCGGACAGGGGACCAGATACGCAGTATTTT,CASRADRGPDTQYF
few,14,NA,TRBV5-6,TRBJ1-3,TGTGCCAGCAGCTTGGTGGCCTCTGGAAACACCATATATTTT,CASSLVASGNTIYF
once,14,NA,TRBV4-2,TRBJ2-7,TGTGCCAGCAGCCCGGCAGGCAGGCAATACGAGCAGTACTTC,CASSPAGRQYEQYF
NA,14,NA,TRBV5-4,TRBJ2-7,TGTGCCAGCAGCCGTCGCGGGCTTTCCTACGAGCAGTACTTC,CASSRRGLSYEQYF
once,15,NA,TRBV7-2,TRBJ1-3,TGTGCCAGCAGCTATCAGCTGAACTCTGGAAACACCATATATTTT,CASSYQLNSGNTIYF
NA,15,TRBD2,TRBV5-1,TRBJ2-7,TGCGCCAGCTCGGAGAGCGGGAGCAGGGGTCTCGAGCAGTACTTC,CASSESGSRGLEQYF
NA,14,TRBD1,TRBV25-1,TRBJ1-2,TGTGCCAGCAGTGCTTACAGGGGTTCGGATGGCTACACCTTC,CASSAYRGSDGYTF
NA,15,TRBD1,TRBV6-5,TRBJ1-1,TGTGCCAGCAGACGGACAGGGGGCGCGGAGACTGAAGCTTTCTTT,CASRRTGGAETEAFF
NA,15,TRBD1,TRBV27,TRBJ2-7,TGTGCCAGCAGTGTGACGGGACAGCCATCCTACGAGCAGTACTTC,CASSVTGQPSYEQYF
NA,14,TRBD1,TRBV19,TRBJ1-2,TGTGCCAGCCGCCGGGACAGGGGTAACTATGGCTACACCTTC,CASRRDRGNYGYTF
NA,11,NA,TRBV6-5,TRBJ1-4,TGTGCCAGCAGCCTTAATGAAAAACTGTTTTTT,CASSLNEKLFF
NA,14,NA,TRBV7-9,TRBJ2-7,TGTGCCAGCAGCGTCTCCGGGACATCCTACGAGCAGTACTTC,CASSVSGTSYEQYF
NA,14,TRBD1,TRBV10-3,TRBJ1-5,TGTGCCATCAACGACAGGGGAGCCAATCAGCCCCAGCATTTT,CAINDRGANQPQHF
NA,13,TRBD2,TRBV7-9,TRBJ2-7,TGTGCCAGCAGCCTGGGGGCGGGGGGCGAGCAGTACTTC,CASSLGAGGEQYF
NA,15,NA,TRBV5-4,TRBJ2-7,TGTGCCAGCAGTCCCTTTAAAGTAAGCTCCTACGAGCAGTACTTC,CASSPFKVSSYEQYF
NA,14,TRBD2,TRBV11-3,TRBJ2-7,TGTGCCAGCAGCGTAGGAGGTTCTAGCGGGGAGCAGTACTTC,CASSVGGSSGEQYF
NA,11,NA,TRBV20-1,TRBJ2-3,TGCAGTGTTACCGGGGTTGATACGCAGTATTTT,CSVTGVDTQYF